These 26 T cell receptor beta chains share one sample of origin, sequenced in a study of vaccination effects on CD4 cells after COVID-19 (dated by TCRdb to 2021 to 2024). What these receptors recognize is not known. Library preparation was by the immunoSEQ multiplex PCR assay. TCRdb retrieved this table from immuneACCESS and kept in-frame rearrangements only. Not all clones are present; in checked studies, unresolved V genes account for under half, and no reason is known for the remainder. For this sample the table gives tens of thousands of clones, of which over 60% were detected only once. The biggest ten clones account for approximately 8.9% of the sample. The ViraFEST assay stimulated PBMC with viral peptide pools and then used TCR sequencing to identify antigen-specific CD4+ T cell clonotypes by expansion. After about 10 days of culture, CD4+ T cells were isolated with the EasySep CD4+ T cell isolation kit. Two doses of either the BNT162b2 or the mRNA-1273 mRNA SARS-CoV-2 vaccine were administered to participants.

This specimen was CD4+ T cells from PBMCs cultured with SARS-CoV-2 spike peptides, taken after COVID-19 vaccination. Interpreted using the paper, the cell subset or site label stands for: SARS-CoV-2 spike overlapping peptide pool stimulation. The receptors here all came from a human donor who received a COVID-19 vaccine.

The CDR3 DNA sequence: TGTGCCAGCAGCCAAGATAGCACAAAGGAGCAGTTCTTC. Amino acids: CASSQDSTKEQFF. V usage is TRBV3-1 (or the pseudogene TRBV3-2) and J usage is TRBJ2-1; D is undetermined. The CDR3 extends over 13 amino acids. The germline V gene encodes CDR1 LGHDT and CDR2 YNNKEL (reference sequence). Trimming left V 0 bases short and J 10 bases short, with 10 bases between.

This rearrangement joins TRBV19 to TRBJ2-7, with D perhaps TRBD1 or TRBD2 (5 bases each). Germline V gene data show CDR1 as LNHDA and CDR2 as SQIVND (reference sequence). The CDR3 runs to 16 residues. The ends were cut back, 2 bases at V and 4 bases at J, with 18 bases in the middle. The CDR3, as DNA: TGTGCCAGTAGTATATCCGGGACCTACTTTCGGTACGAGCAGTACTTC. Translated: CASSISGTYFRYEQYF.

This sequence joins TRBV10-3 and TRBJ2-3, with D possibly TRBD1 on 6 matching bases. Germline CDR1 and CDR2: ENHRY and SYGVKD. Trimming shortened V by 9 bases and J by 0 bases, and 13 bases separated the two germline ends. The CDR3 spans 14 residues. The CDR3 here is CAINWDISTDTQYF. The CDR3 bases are TGTGCCATAAACTGGGACATTAGCACAGATACGCAGTATTTT.

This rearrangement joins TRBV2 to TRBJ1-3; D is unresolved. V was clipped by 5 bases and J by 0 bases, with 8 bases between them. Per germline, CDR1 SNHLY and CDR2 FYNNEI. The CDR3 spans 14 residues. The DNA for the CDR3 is TGTGCCAGCAGTTCAGGAAACTCTGGAAACACCATATATTTT. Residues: CASSSGNSGNTIYF. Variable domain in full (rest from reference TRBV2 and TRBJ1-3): EPEVTQTPSHQVTQMGQEVILRCVPISNHLYFYWYRQILGQKVEFLVSFYNNEISEKSEIFDDQFSVERPDGSNFTLKIRSTKLEDSAMYFCASSSGNSGNTIYFGEGSWLTVV.

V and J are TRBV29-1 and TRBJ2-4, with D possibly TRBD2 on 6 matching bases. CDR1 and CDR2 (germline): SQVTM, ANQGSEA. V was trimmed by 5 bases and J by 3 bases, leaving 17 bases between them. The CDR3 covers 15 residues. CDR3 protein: CSVNVGGVDKNIQYF. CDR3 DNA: TGCAGCGTTAACGTGGGCGGGGTCGACAAAAACATTCAGTACTTC.

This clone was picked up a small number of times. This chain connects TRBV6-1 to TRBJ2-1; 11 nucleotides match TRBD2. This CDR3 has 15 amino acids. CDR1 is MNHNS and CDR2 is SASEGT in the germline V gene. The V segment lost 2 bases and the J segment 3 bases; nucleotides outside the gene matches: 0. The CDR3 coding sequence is TGTGCCAGCAGTGAAACTAGCGGGAGCTACAATGAGCAGTTCTTC. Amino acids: CASSETSGSYNEQFF.

The CDR3 DNA reads as TGTGCCAGTAGGGGACTAGCGCACTCCTACAATGAGCAGTTCTTC. It yields the protein CASRGLAHSYNEQFF. The chain joins TRBV19 to TRBJ2-1, with 10 bases aligning to TRBD2. Germline CDR1 reads LNHDA; CDR2 reads SQIVND (reference sequence). V lost 6 bases, J lost 0 bases, and 2 bases stayed unmatched. The CDR3 runs 15 residues.

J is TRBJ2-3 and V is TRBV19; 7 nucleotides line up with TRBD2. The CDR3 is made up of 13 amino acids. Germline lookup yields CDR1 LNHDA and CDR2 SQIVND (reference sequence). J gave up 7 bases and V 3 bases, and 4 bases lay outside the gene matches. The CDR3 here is CASSMSGANTQYF. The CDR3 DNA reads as TGTGCCAGTAGTATGAGCGGGGCTAATACGCAGTATTTT.

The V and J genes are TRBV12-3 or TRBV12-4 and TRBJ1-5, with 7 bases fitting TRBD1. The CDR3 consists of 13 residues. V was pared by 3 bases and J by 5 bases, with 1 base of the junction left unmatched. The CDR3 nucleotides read TGTGCCAGCAGTTTCAGGGGGTATCAGCCCCAGCATTTT. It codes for CASSFRGYQPQHF.

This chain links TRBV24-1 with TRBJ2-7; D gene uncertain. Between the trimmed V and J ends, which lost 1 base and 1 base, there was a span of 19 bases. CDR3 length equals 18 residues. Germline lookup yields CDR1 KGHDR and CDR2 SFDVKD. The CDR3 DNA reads TGTGCCACCAGTGATTTATCCTTCCCTTTACCCCCATCCTACGAGCAGTACTTC. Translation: CATSDLSFPLPPSYEQYF.

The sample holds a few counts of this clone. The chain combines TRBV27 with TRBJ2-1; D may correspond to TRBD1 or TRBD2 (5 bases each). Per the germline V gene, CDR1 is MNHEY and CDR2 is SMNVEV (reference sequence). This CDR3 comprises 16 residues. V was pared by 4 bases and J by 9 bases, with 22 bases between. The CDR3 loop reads CASSYMALGAAFEQFF. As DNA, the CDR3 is TGTGCCAGCAGTTATATGGCCCTCGGGGCCGCCTTTGAGCAGTTCTTC.

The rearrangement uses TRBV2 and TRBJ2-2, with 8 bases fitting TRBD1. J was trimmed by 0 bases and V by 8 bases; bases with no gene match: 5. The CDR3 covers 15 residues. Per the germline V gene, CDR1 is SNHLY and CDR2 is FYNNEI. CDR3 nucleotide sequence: TGTGCCAGCCGCGGACAGGGTACGAACACCGGGGAGCTGTTTTTT. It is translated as CASRGQGTNTGELFF.

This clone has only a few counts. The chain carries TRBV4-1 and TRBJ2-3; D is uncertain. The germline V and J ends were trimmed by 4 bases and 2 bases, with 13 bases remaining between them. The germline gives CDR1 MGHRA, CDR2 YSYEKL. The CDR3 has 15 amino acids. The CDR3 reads CASSPRSPPTDTQYF. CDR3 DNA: TGCGCCAGCAGCCCTAGAAGCCCACCCACAGATACGCAGTATTTT.

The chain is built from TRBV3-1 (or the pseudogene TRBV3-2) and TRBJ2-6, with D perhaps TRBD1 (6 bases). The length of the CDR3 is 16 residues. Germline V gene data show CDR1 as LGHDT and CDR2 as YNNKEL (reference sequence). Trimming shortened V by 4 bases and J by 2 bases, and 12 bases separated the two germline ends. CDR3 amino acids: CASSRPQGTGANVLTF. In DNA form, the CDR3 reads TGTGCCAGCAGCCGACCCCAGGGGACTGGGGCCAACGTCCTGACTTTC.

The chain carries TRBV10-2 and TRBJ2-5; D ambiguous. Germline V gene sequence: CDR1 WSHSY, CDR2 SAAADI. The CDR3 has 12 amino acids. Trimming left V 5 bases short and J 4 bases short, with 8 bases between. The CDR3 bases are TGCGCCAGCAGTAGTCTAAGAGAGACCCAGTACTTC. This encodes CASSSLRETQYF.

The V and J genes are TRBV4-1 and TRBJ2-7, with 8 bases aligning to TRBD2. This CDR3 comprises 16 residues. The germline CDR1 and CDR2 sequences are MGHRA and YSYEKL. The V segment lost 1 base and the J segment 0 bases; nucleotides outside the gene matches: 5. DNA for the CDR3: TGCGCCAGCAGCCAAGCCTGGCGGGAGGCCTCCTACGAGCAGTACTTC. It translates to CASSQAWREASYEQYF.

The CDR3 region is CASSPPEGAGGLGGELFF. CDR3 DNA: TGTGCCAGCAGCCCACCCGAGGGAGCGGGGGGGCTGGGCGGGGAGCTGTTTTTT. The chain uses TRBV7-7 and TRBJ2-2; 10 bases are shared with TRBD2. Germline V gene sequence: CDR1 SSHAT, CDR2 FNYEAQ (reference sequence). There are 18 residues in the CDR3. V gave up 5 bases and J gave up 7 bases; unmatched junction bases: 16.

The CDR3 is CASSSGQLQETQYF. DNA of the CDR3: TGTGCCAGCAGCTCCGGACAGTTACAAGAGACCCAGTACTTC. The chain carries TRBV11-1 and TRBJ2-5; a possible D gene is TRBD1 (6 bases). Germline CDR1 SGHAT, CDR2 FQDESV (reference sequence). CDR3 length equals 14 residues. Trimming removed 4 bases at V and 2 bases at J, with 11 bases between.

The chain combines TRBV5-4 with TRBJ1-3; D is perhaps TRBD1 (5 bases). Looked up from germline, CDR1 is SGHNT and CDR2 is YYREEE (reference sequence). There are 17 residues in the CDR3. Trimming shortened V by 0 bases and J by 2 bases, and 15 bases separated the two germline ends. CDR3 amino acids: CASSLGQPNRAGNTIYF. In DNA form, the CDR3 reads TGTGCCAGCAGCTTGGGACAGCCCAATCGGGCTGGAAACACCATATATTTT.

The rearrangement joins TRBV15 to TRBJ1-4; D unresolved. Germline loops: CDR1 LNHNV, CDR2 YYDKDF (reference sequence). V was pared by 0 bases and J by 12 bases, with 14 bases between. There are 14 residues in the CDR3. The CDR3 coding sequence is TGTGCCACCAGCAGAGATTCGGTTTCTGAGGAACTGTTTTTT. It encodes CATSRDSVSEELFF.

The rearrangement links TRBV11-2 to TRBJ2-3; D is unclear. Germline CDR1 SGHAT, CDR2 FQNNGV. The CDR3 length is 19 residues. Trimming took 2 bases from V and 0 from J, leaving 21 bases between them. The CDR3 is CASSLSRRPTSPSTDTQYF. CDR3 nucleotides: TGTGCCAGCAGCTTATCGAGGCGGCCCACTTCCCCGAGCACAGATACGCAGTATTTT.

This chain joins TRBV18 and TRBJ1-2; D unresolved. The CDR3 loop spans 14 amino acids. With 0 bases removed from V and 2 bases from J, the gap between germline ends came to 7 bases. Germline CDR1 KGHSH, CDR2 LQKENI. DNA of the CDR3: TGTGCCAGCTCACCACCGGGCGAGAACTATGGCTACACCTTC. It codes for CASSPPGENYGYTF. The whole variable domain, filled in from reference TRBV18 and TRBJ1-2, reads NAGVMQNPRHLVRRRGQEARLRCSPMKGHSHVYWYRQLPEEGLKFMVYLQKENIIDESGMPKERFSAEFPKEGPSILRIQQVVRGDSAAYFCASSPPGENYGYTFGSGTRLTVV.

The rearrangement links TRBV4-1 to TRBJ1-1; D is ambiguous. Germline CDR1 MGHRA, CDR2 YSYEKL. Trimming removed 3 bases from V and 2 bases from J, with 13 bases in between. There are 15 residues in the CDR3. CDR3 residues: CASSQPGLTNTEAFF. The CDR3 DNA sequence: TGCGCCAGCAGCCAGCCGGGCCTCACCAACACTGAAGCTTTCTTT.

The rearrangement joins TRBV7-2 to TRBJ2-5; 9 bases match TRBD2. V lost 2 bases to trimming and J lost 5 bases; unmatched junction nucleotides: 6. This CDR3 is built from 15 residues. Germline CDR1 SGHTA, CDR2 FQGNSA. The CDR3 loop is CASSLRAGGWETQYF. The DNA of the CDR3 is TGTGCCAGCAGCTTAAGAGCGGGGGGATGGGAGACCCAGTACTTC.

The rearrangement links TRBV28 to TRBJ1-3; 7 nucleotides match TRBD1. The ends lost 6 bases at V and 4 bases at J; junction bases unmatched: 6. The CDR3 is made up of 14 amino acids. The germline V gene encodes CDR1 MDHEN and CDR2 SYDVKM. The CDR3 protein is CASSLDRVGNTIYF. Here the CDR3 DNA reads TGTGCCAGCAGCCTCGACAGGGTAGGAAACACCATATATTTT.

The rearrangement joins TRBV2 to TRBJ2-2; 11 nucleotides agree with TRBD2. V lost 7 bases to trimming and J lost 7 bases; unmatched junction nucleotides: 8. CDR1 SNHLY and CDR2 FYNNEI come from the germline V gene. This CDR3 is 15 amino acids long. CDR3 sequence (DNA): TGTGCCAGCACAGAGCTAGCGGGGGGTTTCGGGGAGCTGTTTTTT. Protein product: CASTELAGGFGELFF.